A selection of T cell receptor beta chains follows, all from one sample in a study of prognosis after radiotherapy for stage I lung cancer. TCRdb called the multiplex PCR reads again in MiXCR, with one record for every CDR3 protein. There are around 19,000 distinct CDR3 sequences in the sample; roughly 55% occur only once, and roughly a quarter lies in the top ten. Sample: PBMCs, taken before or after stereotactic body radiation therapy (not recorded which). These receptors came from a donor aged 50 or older with non-small cell lung cancer. The CDR3 runs from the conserved cysteine through the conserved F or W. The D gene is left open where the match is weak. Clone size is stated in some rows and not others, as once, few, many or a class when expanded.

D gene: -; clone size: -; J gene: TRBJ2-2; V gene: TRBV5-1; CDR3 DNA: TGCGCCAGCAGACTAGAGGGGGGGACCGGGGAGCTGTCTTTT; CDR3 protein: CASRLEGGTGELSF
D gene: -; clone size: many; J gene: TRBJ2-3; V gene: TRBV6-1; CDR3 DNA: TGTGCCAGCAGCCAGTGGGGGAGGACAGATACGCAGTATTTT; CDR3 protein: CASSQWGRTDTQYF
D gene: TRBD2; clone size: -; J gene: TRBJ2-7; V gene: TRBV6-1; CDR3 DNA: TGTGCCAGCAGTCCGGGACTAGCGGGGGTTGAGCAGTACTTC; CDR3 protein: CASSPGLAGVEQYF
D gene: TRBD1; clone size: -; J gene: TRBJ1-1; V gene: TRBV6-2/TRBV6-3; CDR3 DNA: TGTGCCAGCAGCTACAACGGACAGGGTGTGAATGAAGCTTTCTTT; CDR3 protein: CASSYNGQGVNEAFF
D gene: -; clone size: -; J gene: TRBJ2-7; V gene: TRBV15; CDR3 DNA: TGTGCCACCAGCAGATACCTAGTGTTCTACGAGCAGTACTTC; CDR3 protein: CATSRYLVFYEQYF
D gene: -; clone size: many; J gene: TRBJ1-4; V gene: TRBV15; CDR3 DNA: TGTGCCACCAGCAGAGCTACTGCAACTAATGAAAAACTGTTTTTT; CDR3 protein: CATSRATATNEKLFF
D gene: TRBD1; clone size: -; J gene: TRBJ2-7; V gene: TRBV6-5; CDR3 DNA: TGTGCCAGCAGTTACTCGGGACAGGGGTTGGAGCAGTACTTC; CDR3 protein: CASSYSGQGLEQYF
D gene: TRBD2; clone size: medium-sized; J gene: TRBJ2-7; V gene: TRBV28; CDR3 DNA: TGTGCCAGCAGTCGACGGACTAGCGGGAGGACCTCCTACGAGCAGTACTTC; CDR3 protein: CASSRRTSGRTSYEQYF
D gene: -; clone size: -; J gene: TRBJ2-3; V gene: TRBV12-3/TRBV12-4; CDR3 DNA: TGTTCCAGCAGGGCCGGACATGGGATGGCGCAGTATTTT; CDR3 protein: CSSRAGHGMAQYF
D gene: TRBD1; clone size: medium-sized; J gene: TRBJ1-2; V gene: TRBV6-1; CDR3 DNA: TGTGCCAGCATTGATCGGACAGGCTACGCTAACTATGGCTACACCTTC; CDR3 protein: CASIDRTGYANYGYTF
D gene: -; clone size: many; J gene: TRBJ1-2; V gene: TRBV5-6; CDR3 DNA: TGTGCCAGCAGCTGGTGGCAGGTCAAATATGGCTACACCTTC; CDR3 protein: CASSWWQVKYGYTF
D gene: -; clone size: few; J gene: TRBJ1-2; V gene: TRBV12-3/TRBV12-4; CDR3 DNA: TGTGCCAGCAGTCAAGGAATAGCTAACTATGGCTACACCTTC; CDR3 protein: CASSQGIANYGYTF
D gene: -; clone size: medium-sized; J gene: TRBJ1-5; V gene: TRBV30; CDR3 DNA: TGTGCCTGGAAGTGGAGCGGGCCGAATAGCAATCAGCCCCAGCATTTT; CDR3 protein: CAWKWSGPNSNQPQHF
D gene: -; clone size: -; J gene: TRBJ1-1; V gene: TRBV2; CDR3 DNA: TGTGCCAGCAGTGATTTCTCAAGGGAGGGGGAGTCGAACACTGAAGCTTTCTTT; CDR3 protein: CASSDFSREGESNTEAFF
D gene: -; clone size: few; J gene: TRBJ1-1; V gene: TRBV19; CDR3 DNA: TGTGCCAGTACAGATAGATTCACTGAAGCTTTCTTT; CDR3 protein: CASTDRFTEAFF
D gene: -; clone size: many; J gene: TRBJ1-5; V gene: TRBV10-3; CDR3 DNA: TGTGCCATCAGCCTCCGGGTCAGCCTCCCGGATAATAGCAATCAGCCCCAGCATTTT; CDR3 protein: CAISLRVSLPDNSNQPQHF
D gene: TRBD2; clone size: once; J gene: TRBJ2-7; V gene: TRBV5-1; CDR3 DNA: TGCGCCAGCAGCCGTGCATGGGGCTCTAGCGGGGAGTACGAGCAGTACTTC; CDR3 protein: CASSRAWGSSGEYEQYF
D gene: TRBD1; clone size: many; J gene: TRBJ1-4; V gene: TRBV5-1; CDR3 DNA: TGCGCCAGCAGTCCCCCGCCGACAGGGGGAGTTGCAACTAATGAAAAACTGTTTTTT; CDR3 protein: CASSPPPTGGVATNEKLFF